The clone carrying this T cell receptor beta chain was observed a handful of times. The repertoire was sequenced with immunoSEQ multiplex PCR; TCRdb's copy has only in-frame clones and lacks some. This sample carries a few hundred thousand clones, about four fifths of them seen once, and the ten largest clones take approximately 14%. This sample was taken from a study of blood T cell repertoires in COVID-19. Background on the study: COVID-19 samples, acute and convalescent, were from the United States, Italy and Spain. PBMCs, B-cell-depleted T cells, or T cells were the source of the cDNA or gDNA that made up the material.

J gave up 7 bases and V 3 bases, and 4 bases lay outside the gene matches. The germline V gene has CDR1 SGDLS and CDR2 YYNGEE. The CDR3 sequence is 14 residues long. The sample comprised peripheral blood. The TCR sequence derives from a person aged 65-85 years with COVID-19, enrolled during active disease. The chain couples TRBV9 to TRBJ1-5; 10 bases map to TRBD1. CDR3 nucleotide sequence: TGTGCCAGCAGCGCAGGGACAGGGGAACAGCCCCAGCATTTT. Translation gives CASSAGTGEQPQHF.